The T cell receptor beta chain under discussion was sequenced for a study of shared clonotypes between healthy human individuals. The repertoire was sequenced with immunoSEQ multiplex PCR; TCRdb's copy has only in-frame clones and lacks some. This repertoire shows about 980,000 clones, 60% to 85% found once; its top ten account for approximately 1.5%. Points on this clone: The antigen is not known.

General study results and limits: Generally, naive subsets came out with larger estimated richness than memory subsets. In this cohort, only blood was sampled, and tissue repertoires likely differ.

Investigators divided CD4+ cells into CD45RA+ naive and CD45RA-negative memory subsets. The V segment lost 3 bases and the J segment 2 bases; nucleotides outside the gene matches: 5. The germline V gene has CDR1 KGHSH and CDR2 LQKENI. The CDR3 spans 15 residues. Sequencing was done on a sample of memory CD4+ T cells sorted from blood. Subset reported: CD45RA-negative fraction. This TCR was recovered from a man between 18 and 29 years old in good health. V usage is TRBV18 and J usage is TRBJ2-5; 8 positions match TRBD1. CDR3 amino acids: CASSPGDRTQETQYF. The CDR3 DNA sequence: TGTGCCAGCTCACCGGGGGACAGGACTCAAGAGACCCAGTACTTC.